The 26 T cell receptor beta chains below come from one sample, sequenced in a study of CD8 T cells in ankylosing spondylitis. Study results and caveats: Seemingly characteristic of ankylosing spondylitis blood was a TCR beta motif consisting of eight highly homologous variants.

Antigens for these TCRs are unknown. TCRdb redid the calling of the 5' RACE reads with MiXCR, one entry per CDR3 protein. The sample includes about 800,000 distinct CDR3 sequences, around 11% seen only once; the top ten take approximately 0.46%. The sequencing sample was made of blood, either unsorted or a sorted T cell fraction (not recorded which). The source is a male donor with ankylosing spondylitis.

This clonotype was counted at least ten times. This chain's CDR3 is CSVGTSGEREFF. The CDR3 region has the DNA TGCAGCGTCGGGACTAGCGGAGAGAGGGAGTTCTTC. The chain combines TRBV29-1 with TRBJ2-1; 11 bases are shared with TRBD2. The CDR3 spans 12 residues. CDR1 and CDR2 (germline): SQVTM, ANQGSEA. V lost 6 bases to trimming and J lost 14 bases; unmatched junction nucleotides: 9.

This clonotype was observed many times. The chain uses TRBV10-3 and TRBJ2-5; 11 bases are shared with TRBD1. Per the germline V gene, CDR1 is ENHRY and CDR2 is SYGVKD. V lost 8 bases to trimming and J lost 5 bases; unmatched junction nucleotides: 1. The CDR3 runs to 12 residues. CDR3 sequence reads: CAIGQGAETQYF. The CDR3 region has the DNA TGTGCCATCGGACAGGGGGCTGAGACCCAGTACTTC.

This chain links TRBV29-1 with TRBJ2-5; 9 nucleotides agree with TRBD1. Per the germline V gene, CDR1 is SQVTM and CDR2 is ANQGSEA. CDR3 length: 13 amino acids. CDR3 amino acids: CTMGGQGRETQYF. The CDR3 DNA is TGCACCATGGGGGGACAGGGTAGAGAGACCCAGTACTTC. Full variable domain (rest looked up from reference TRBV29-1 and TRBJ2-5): SAVISQKPSRDICQRGTSLTIQCQVDSQVTMMFWYRQQPGQSLTLIATANQGSEATYESGFVIDKFPISRPNLTFSTLTVSNMSPEDSSIYLCTMGGQGRETQYFGPGTRLLVL.

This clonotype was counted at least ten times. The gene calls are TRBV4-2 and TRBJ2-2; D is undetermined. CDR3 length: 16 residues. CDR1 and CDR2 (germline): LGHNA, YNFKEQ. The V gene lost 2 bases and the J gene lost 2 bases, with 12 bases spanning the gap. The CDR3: CASSQLRTANTGELFF. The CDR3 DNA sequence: TGTGCCAGCAGCCAATTAAGAACGGCCAACACCGGGGAGCTGTTTTTT.

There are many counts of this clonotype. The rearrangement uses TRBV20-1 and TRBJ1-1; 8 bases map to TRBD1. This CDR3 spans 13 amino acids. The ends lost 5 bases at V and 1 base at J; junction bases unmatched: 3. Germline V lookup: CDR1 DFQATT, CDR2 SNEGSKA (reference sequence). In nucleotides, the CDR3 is TGCAGTGCTTACGACAGGGGGAACACTGAAGCTTTCTTT. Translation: CSAYDRGNTEAFF.

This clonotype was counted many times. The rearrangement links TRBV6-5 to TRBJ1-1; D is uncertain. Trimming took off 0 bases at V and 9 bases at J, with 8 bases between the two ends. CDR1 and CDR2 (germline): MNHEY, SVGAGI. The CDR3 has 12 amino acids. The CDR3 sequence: CASSYSGRKAFF. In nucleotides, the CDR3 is TGTGCCAGCAGTTACTCGGGAAGGAAAGCTTTCTTT.

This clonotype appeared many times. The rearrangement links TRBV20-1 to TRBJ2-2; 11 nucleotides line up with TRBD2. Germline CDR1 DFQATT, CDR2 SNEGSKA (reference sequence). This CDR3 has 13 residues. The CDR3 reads CSGLAGGIGELFF. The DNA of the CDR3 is TGCAGCGGGCTAGCGGGAGGTATCGGGGAGCTGTTTTTT.

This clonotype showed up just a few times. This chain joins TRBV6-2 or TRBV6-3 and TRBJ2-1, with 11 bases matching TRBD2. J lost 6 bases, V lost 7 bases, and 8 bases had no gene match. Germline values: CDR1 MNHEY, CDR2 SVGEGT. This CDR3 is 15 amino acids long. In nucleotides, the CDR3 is TGTGCCAGCATGTTAGCGGGGGGGGGGCCCAATGAGCAGTTCTTC. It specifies CASMLAGGGPNEQFF.

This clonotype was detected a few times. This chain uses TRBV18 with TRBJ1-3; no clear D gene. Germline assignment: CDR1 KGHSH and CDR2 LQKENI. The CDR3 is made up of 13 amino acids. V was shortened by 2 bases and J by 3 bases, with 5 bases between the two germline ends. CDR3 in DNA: TGTGCCAGCTCACCATCAAATGGAAACACCATATATTTT. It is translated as CASSPSNGNTIYF.

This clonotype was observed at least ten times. DNA for the CDR3: TGTGCCAGCAGTCTCTTGGGGTCCCGAGGGGAGACCCAGTACTTC. Its protein product is CASSLLGSRGETQYF. V gene TRBV28 combines with J gene TRBJ2-5, with D maybe TRBD2 (5 bases). The CDR3 totals 15 residues. Per the germline V gene, CDR1 is MDHEN and CDR2 is SYDVKM. Trimming shortened V by 5 bases and J by 5 bases, and 18 bases separated the two germline ends.

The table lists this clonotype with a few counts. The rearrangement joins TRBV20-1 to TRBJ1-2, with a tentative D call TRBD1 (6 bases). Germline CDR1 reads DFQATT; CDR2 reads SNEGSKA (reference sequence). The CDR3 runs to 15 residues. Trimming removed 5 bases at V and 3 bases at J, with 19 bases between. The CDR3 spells CSAPRGGLMDYGYTF. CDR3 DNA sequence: TGCAGTGCTCCTCGTGGGGGGCTGATGGACTATGGCTACACCTTC.

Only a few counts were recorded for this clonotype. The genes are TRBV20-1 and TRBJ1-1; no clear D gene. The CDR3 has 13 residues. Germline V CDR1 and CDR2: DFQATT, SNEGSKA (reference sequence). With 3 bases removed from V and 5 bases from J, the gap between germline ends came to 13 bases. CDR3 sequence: CSASWGGGTEAFF. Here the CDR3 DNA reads TGCAGTGCTAGCTGGGGAGGTGGAACTGAAGCTTTCTTT.

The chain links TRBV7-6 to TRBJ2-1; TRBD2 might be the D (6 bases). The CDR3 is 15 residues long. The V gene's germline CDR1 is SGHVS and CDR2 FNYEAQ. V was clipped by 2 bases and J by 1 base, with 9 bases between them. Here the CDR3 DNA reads TGTGCCAGCAGCTTATTCAGCGGGTCCTACAATGAGCAGTTCTTC. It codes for CASSLFSGSYNEQFF.

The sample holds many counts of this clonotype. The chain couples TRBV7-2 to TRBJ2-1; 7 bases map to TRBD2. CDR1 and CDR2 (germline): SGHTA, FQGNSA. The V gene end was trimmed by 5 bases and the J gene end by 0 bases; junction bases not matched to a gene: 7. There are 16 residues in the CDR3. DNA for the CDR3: TGTGCCAGCAGCCCTCGGACGGGAGGCTCCTACAATGAGCAGTTCTTC. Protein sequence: CASSPRTGGSYNEQFF.

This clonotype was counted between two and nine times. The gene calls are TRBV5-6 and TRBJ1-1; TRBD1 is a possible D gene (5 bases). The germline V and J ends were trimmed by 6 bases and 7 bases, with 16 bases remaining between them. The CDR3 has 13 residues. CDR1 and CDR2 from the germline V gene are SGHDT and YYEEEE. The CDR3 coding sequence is TGTGCCAGCACCAAAATGGGGACCAATGAAGCTTTCTTT. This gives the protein CASTKMGTNEAFF.

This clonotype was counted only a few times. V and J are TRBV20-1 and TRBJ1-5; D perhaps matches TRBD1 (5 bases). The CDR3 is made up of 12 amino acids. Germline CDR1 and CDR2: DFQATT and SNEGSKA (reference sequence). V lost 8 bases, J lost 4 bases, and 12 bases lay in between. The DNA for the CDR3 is TGCAGTTGGTACAGGAGGAATCAGCCCCAGCATTTT. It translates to CSWYRRNQPQHF.

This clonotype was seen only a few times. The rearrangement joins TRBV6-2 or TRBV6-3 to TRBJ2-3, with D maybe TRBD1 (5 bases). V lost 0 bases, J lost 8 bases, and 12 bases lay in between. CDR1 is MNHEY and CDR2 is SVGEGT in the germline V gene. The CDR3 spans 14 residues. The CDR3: CASSYSKEGATQYF. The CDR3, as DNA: TGTGCCAGCAGTTACTCGAAGGAAGGGGCTACGCAGTATTTT.

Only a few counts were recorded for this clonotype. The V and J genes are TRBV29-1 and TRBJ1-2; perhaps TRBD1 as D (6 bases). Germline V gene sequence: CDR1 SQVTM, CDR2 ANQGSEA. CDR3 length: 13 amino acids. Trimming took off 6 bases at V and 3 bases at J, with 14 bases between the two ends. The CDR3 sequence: CSVDSQGYYGYTF. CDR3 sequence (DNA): TGCAGCGTAGACTCACAGGGTTACTATGGCTACACCTTC.

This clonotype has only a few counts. The CDR3: CASSISRRDQPQHF. The DNA of the CDR3 is TGTGCCAGCAGTATTTCCCGGCGGGATCAGCCCCAGCATTTT. The genes are TRBV12-3 or TRBV12-4 and TRBJ1-5; D gene uncertain. This CDR3 contains 14 residues. V was clipped by 5 bases and J by 5 bases, with 13 bases between them.

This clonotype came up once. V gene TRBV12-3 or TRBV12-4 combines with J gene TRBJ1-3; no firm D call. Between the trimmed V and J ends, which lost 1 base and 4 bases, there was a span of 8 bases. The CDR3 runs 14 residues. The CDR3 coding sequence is TGTGCCAGCAGTTTAGAGCTGGCAGGAAACACCATATATTTT. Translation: CASSLELAGNTIYF.

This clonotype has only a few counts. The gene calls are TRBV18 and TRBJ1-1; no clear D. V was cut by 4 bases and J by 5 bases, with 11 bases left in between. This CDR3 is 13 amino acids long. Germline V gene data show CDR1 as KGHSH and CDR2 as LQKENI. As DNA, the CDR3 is TGTGCCAGCTCACAAAGCGCACGGACTGAAGCTTTCTTT. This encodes CASSQSARTEAFF.

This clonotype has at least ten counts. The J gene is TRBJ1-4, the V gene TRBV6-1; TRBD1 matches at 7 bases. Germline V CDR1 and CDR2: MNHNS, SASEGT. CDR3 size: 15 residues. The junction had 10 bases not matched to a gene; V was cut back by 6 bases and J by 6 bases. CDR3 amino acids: CASRPRGFYYEKLFF. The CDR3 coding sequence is TGTGCCAGCAGACCCAGGGGGTTTTACTATGAAAAACTGTTTTTT.

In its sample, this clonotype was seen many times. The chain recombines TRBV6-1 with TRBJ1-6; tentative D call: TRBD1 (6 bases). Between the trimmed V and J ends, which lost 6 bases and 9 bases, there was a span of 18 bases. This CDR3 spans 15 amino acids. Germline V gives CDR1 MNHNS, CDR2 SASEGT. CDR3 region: CASRGGAETGSPLHF. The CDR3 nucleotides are TGTGCCAGCAGGGGGGGGGCAGAGACGGGTTCACCCCTCCACTTT.

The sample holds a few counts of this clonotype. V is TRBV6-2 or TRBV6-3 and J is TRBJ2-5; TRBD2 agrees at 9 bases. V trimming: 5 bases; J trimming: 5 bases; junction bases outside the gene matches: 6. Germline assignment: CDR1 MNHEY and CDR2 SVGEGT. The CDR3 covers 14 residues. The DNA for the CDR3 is TGTGCCAGCAGTACACAGCGGGAGGAGGAGACCCAGTACTTC. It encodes CASSTQREEETQYF.

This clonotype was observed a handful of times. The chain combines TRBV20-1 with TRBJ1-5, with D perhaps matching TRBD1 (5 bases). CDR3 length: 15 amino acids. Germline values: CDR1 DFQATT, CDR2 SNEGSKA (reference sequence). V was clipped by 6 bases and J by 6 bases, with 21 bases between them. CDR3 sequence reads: CSATLLGDRGQPQHF. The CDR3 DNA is TGCAGTGCCACCTTACTAGGGGACCGAGGTCAGCCCCAGCATTTT.

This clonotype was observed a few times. The CDR3 sequence: CASKRTLHEGEQFF. CDR3 DNA: TGTGCCAGCAAAAGAACACTCCATGAGGGTGAGCAGTTCTTC. This chain connects TRBV6-1 to TRBJ2-1; the D gene is possibly TRBD2 (5 bases). The CDR3 totals 14 residues. Between the trimmed V and J ends, which lost 7 bases and 9 bases, there was a span of 19 bases. Germline loops: CDR1 MNHNS, CDR2 SASEGT.